The next 27 T cell receptor beta chains were all read from a single sample in a study of naive and memory T cell subsets. A UMI-containing oligonucleotide was joined by 3' ligation to the TCR cDNA template. The SP2 primer and nested alpha and beta constant region primers amplified ligated cDNA in four rounds. TCRdb called the UMI-ligation and nested PCR reads again in MiXCR, with one record for every CDR3 protein. The table has 25,000 to 30,000 distinct CDR3 sequences, over 4% seen once. Sample: blood. The receptor source for this set is an adult in good health.

By proportion, this clonotype is medium-sized. The chain recombines TRBV6-6 with TRBJ2-3; TRBD1 might be the D (6 bases). The V end lost 4 bases, the J end lost 2 bases, and 13 bases lay between the germline ends. The CDR3 runs 15 residues. Looked up from germline, CDR1 is MNHNY and CDR2 is SVGAGI (reference sequence). The DNA of the CDR3 is TGTGCCAGCAGTTGGACAGAGCCTAACACAGATACGCAGTATTTT. Its translation is CASSWTEPNTDTQYF.

The rearrangement links TRBV4-1 to TRBJ1-5; D gene ambiguous. The CDR3 contains 15 residues. The V and J ends lost 0 bases and 0 bases respectively, with 6 bases between them. The germline gives CDR1 MGHRA, CDR2 YSYEKL. The CDR3 loop is CASSQEPDSNQPQHF. For the CDR3, the DNA is TGCGCCAGCAGCCAAGAACCTGATAGCAATCAGCCCCAGCATTTT.

This clonotype was observed at least ten times. The chain links TRBV28 to TRBJ2-7, with 10 positions matching TRBD1. After removal of 5 bases from V and 5 bases from J, the junction contained 3 bases not matched to a gene. The CDR3 is 13 amino acids. Germline V gene data show CDR1 as MDHEN and CDR2 as SYDVKM. The CDR3 loop is CASSDRGPNEQYF. The CDR3, as DNA: TGTGCCAGCAGTGACAGGGGGCCCAACGAGCAGTACTTC.

This clonotype was seen ten or more times. The V call is TRBV29-1, the J call TRBJ1-2; D gene unclear. V lost 6 bases to trimming and J lost 3 bases, with 14 bases between them. In germline, CDR1 is SQVTM, CDR2 ANQGSEA. There are 13 residues in the CDR3. The CDR3 spells CSVRTGSYYGYTF. CDR3 DNA sequence: TGCAGCGTGAGAACCGGGAGCTACTATGGCTACACCTTC.

This clonotype has a count of ten or more. The rearrangement links TRBV29-1 to TRBJ2-3; unclear D gene. CDR3 size: 11 residues. V dropped 6 bases and J dropped 0 bases, with 4 bases sitting between them. The germline gives CDR1 SQVTM, CDR2 ANQGSEA. The CDR3 sequence is CSVASTDTQYF. CDR3 nucleotide sequence: TGCAGCGTAGCTAGCACAGATACGCAGTATTTT.

This clonotype was observed at least ten times. The rearrangement joins TRBV20-1 to TRBJ2-7; the D is unclear. The CDR3 is made up of 11 amino acids. Germline V CDR1 and CDR2: DFQATT, SNEGSKA (reference sequence). V lost 5 bases and J 3 bases, leaving 8 bases between the germline ends. The CDR3 sequence: CSALHSYEQYF. CDR3 sequence (DNA): TGCAGTGCTCTTCACAGCTACGAGCAGTACTTC.

The gene calls are TRBV6-1 and TRBJ2-7, with a possible D match to TRBD1 (5 bases). V lost 6 bases, J lost 0 bases, and 9 bases lay in between. Germline-derived CDR1 and CDR2 are MNHNS and SASEGT. The CDR3 runs 13 residues. The CDR3 DNA is TGTGCCAGCAGGTGGACATCCTCCTACGAGCAGTACTTC. Protein sequence: CASRWTSSYEQYF.

A remark on this clonotype: Being one base from a much bigger clone, this may be a read error. The chain joins TRBV7-8 to TRBJ2-1, with TRBD2 matching over 12 bases. After removal of 1 base from V and 11 bases from J, the junction contained 12 bases not matched to a gene. Germline V CDR1 and CDR2: SGHVS, FQNEAQ. This CDR3 has 17 residues. The CDR3: CASSLGGLAGFWNKQFF. CDR3 nucleotides: TGTGCCAGCAGCTTAGGAGGACTAGCGGGATTTTGGAATAAGCAGTTCTTC. Supplemented by reference TRBV7-8 and TRBJ2-1, the full variable domain reads GAGVSQSPRYKVAKRGQDVALRCDPISGHVSLFWYQQALGQGPEFLTYFQNEAQLDKSGLPSDRFFAERPEGSVSTLKIQRTQQEDSAVYLCASSLGGLAGFWNKQFFGPGTRLTVL.

This clonotype was detected ten times or more. This chain uses TRBV28 with TRBJ1-5; 7 bases match TRBD1. Germline loops: CDR1 MDHEN, CDR2 SYDVKM. The CDR3 runs to 14 residues. The junction had 11 bases not matched to a gene; V was cut back by 8 bases and J by 7 bases. CDR3 loop: CASGGQAFIQPQHF. In nucleotides, the CDR3 is TGTGCCAGCGGAGGACAGGCGTTTATCCAGCCCCAGCATTTT.

This clonotype was seen at least ten times. The J gene is TRBJ1-3, the V gene TRBV6-5; D not certain. The V gene's germline CDR1 is MNHEY and CDR2 SVGAGI. The V gene lost 6 bases and the J gene lost 0 bases, with 12 bases spanning the gap. The CDR3 contains 15 residues. The CDR3 region is CASSPGPVSGNTIYF. CDR3 DNA: TGTGCCAGCAGCCCAGGCCCGGTCTCTGGAAACACCATATATTTT.

This clonotype has a count of ten or more. The J gene is TRBJ1-1, the V gene TRBV25-1; D remains unclear. The V and J ends lost 6 bases and 1 base respectively, with 9 bases between them. This CDR3 comprises 13 residues. Germline V gene data show CDR1 as MGHDK and CDR2 as SYGVNS. CDR3 region: CASSWSGNTEAFF. CDR3 sequence (DNA): TGTGCCAGCAGCTGGTCAGGGAACACTGAAGCTTTCTTT.

This clonotype was seen ten or more times. The J gene is TRBJ2-6, the V gene TRBV9; TRBD1 aligns across 8 bases. The CDR3 extends over 18 amino acids. Trimming took 0 bases from V and 0 from J; bases not matched to a gene: 5. Germline V gene lookup returns CDR1 SGDLS and CDR2 YYNGEE. This chain's CDR3 is CASSVATGARSGANVLTF. The DNA for the CDR3 is TGTGCCAGCAGCGTAGCGACAGGGGCGCGCTCTGGGGCCAACGTCCTGACTTTC.

This clonotype was detected only a few times. The chain links TRBV6-2 or TRBV6-3 to TRBJ2-2; 8 nucleotides align to TRBD2. J was trimmed by 2 bases and V by 4 bases; bases with no gene match: 3. CDR1 and CDR2 (germline): MNHEY, SVGEGT. This CDR3 has 15 amino acids. CDR3: CASSLAGLNTGELFF. As DNA, the CDR3 is TGTGCCAGCAGTTTAGCGGGACTTAACACCGGGGAGCTGTTTTTT.

In this sample, this clonotype turned up many times. This chain joins TRBV7-2 and TRBJ1-1, with TRBD1 matching over 7 bases. J was trimmed by 4 bases and V by 5 bases; bases with no gene match: 7. The CDR3 has 14 amino acids. Germline CDR1 is SGHTA and CDR2 is FQGNSA. The CDR3 protein is CASSAGTAGTEAFF. CDR3 DNA sequence: TGTGCCAGCAGCGCCGGGACAGCCGGCACTGAAGCTTTCTTT. The complete variable domain, with remaining parts taken from reference TRBV7-2 and TRBJ1-1, reads GAGVSQSPSNKVTEKGKDVELRCDPISGHTALYWYRQSLGQGLEFLIYFQGNSAPDKSGLPSDRFSAERTGGSVSTLTIQRTQQEDSAVYLCASSAGTAGTEAFFGQGTRLTVV.

In its sample, this clonotype was seen many times. The chain joins TRBV18 to TRBJ2-3; D may be TRBD1 (5 bases). The CDR3 covers 15 residues. Deletions cut 4 bases from V and 1 base from J, with 12 bases between. Germline CDR1 is KGHSH and CDR2 is LQKENI. DNA for the CDR3: TGTGCCAGCTCACTCCAGGGTTATGGCACAGATACGCAGTATTTT. Translating it yields CASSLQGYGTDTQYF.

On this clonotype: A clone one base away is much larger, so this may be a read error. The chain uses TRBV29-1 and TRBJ2-7, with TRBD2 matching 12 bases. CDR3 length: 14 amino acids. Germline values: CDR1 SQVTM, CDR2 ANQGSEA. J lost 3 bases, V lost 7 bases, and 7 bases had no gene match. CDR3 bases: TGCAGCGCTGTAGCACTAGCGGGGGGCTACGAGCAGTACTTC. This translates into CSAVALAGGYEQYF.

This clonotype was seen ten or more times. V usage is TRBV7-3 and J usage is TRBJ2-1; maybe TRBD2 (6 bases). Trimming left V 5 bases short and J 7 bases short, with 15 bases between. This CDR3 is built from 14 residues. Germline assignment: CDR1 SGHTA and CDR2 FQGTGA. CDR3: CASSHLGGENEQFF. The DNA for the CDR3 is TGTGCCAGCAGCCATCTAGGAGGGGAAAATGAGCAGTTCTTC.

This clonotype has only a few counts. The CDR3 reads CASSPAGSNEQYF. As DNA, the CDR3 is TGCGCCAGCAGCCCGGCGGGGTCTAACGAGCAGTACTTC. V gene TRBV4-1 combines with J gene TRBJ2-7, with D perhaps TRBD2 (6 bases). Germline lookup yields CDR1 MGHRA and CDR2 YSYEKL. The CDR3 is 13 residues long. The V and J ends lost 4 bases and 5 bases respectively, with 12 bases between them.

This clonotype has at least ten counts. V is TRBV30 and J is TRBJ2-1, with unresolved D. Germline-derived CDR1 and CDR2 are GTSNPN and SVGIG (reference sequence). Trimming stripped 2 bases from V and 3 bases from J, with 14 bases between. CDR3 length: 15 amino acids. The CDR3 loop is CAWSRTSLLYNEQFF. In DNA, the CDR3 is TGTGCCTGGAGTCGAACTTCCCTCCTCTACAATGAGCAGTTCTTC.

This clonotype was recorded many times. The chain employs TRBV10-3 and TRBJ2-1, with a tentative D call TRBD1 (7 bases). The germline V and J ends were trimmed by 5 bases and 4 bases, with 18 bases remaining between them. This CDR3 comprises 16 residues. Germline V lookup: CDR1 ENHRY, CDR2 SYGVKD. CDR3 amino acids: CAISPARQGGYNEQFF. DNA of the CDR3: TGTGCCATCAGTCCGGCTCGGCAGGGGGGATACAATGAGCAGTTCTTC.

This chain uses TRBV12-3 or TRBV12-4 with TRBJ2-1, with no clear D. The CDR3 is made up of 14 amino acids. The germline V and J ends were trimmed by 1 base and 2 bases, with 6 bases remaining between them. The CDR3 DNA sequence: TGTGCCAGCAGTTTAGTATCAGCCTACAATGAGCAGTTCTTC. It yields the protein CASSLVSAYNEQFF.

V gene TRBV7-2 combines with J gene TRBJ1-1; 9 bases match TRBD1. The CDR3 covers 15 residues. CDR1 SGHTA and CDR2 FQGNSA come from the germline V gene. V lost 6 bases and J lost 6; bases outside the gene matches: 11. CDR3 in DNA: TGTGCCAGCAGATACCCGTACAGGGGGCGCTCTGAAGCTTTCTTT. This encodes CASRYPYRGRSEAFF.

At least ten counts were recorded for this clonotype. The chain carries TRBV6-5 and TRBJ2-7, with 8 nucleotides matching TRBD1. This CDR3 region has 15 residues. The germline V gene encodes CDR1 MNHEY and CDR2 SVGAGI. V lost 7 bases and J lost 4; bases outside the gene matches: 12. The CDR3 region is CASTTLGQAGYEQYF. The CDR3 DNA sequence: TGTGCCAGCACCACCTTGGGACAGGCCGGATACGAGCAGTACTTC.

This clonotype has a count of ten or more. The chain employs TRBV6-2 or TRBV6-3 and TRBJ1-1; D ambiguous. Germline V gene sequence: CDR1 MNHEY, CDR2 SVGEGT. This CDR3 comprises 20 residues. Trimming left V 4 bases short and J 8 bases short, with 35 bases between. The CDR3 is CASSSLKTGSWQPLVREAFF. The CDR3 DNA follows: TGTGCCAGCAGTTCCCTTAAGACCGGGAGTTGGCAGCCCTTAGTTCGGGAAGCTTTCTTT.

This clonotype was recorded many times. The chain is built from TRBV28 and TRBJ2-7; either TRBD1 or TRBD2 may supply D (5 bases each). There are 15 residues in the CDR3. Trimming removed 5 bases from V and 5 bases from J, with 19 bases in between. Germline V gene sequence: CDR1 MDHEN, CDR2 SYDVKM. In nucleotides, the CDR3 is TGTGCCAGCAGTCCCCTGAGGGAAGGGGCCAACGAGCAGTACTTC. Its protein product is CASSPLREGANEQYF.

This clonotype is labeled as medium-sized. The rearrangement uses TRBV5-4 and TRBJ2-1; D is perhaps TRBD2 (6 bases). V lost 5 bases and J lost 6, with 18 bases in between. CDR1 and CDR2 (germline): SGHNT, YYREEE (reference sequence). The CDR3 consists of 15 residues. CDR3 loop: CASSSNMDYLNEQFF. DNA for the CDR3: TGTGCCAGCAGTTCGAATATGGACTATCTCAATGAGCAGTTCTTC.

This clonotype was seen at least ten times. The gene calls are TRBV6-1 and TRBJ1-5; a weak D match, TRBD1 (6 bases). The germline CDR1 and CDR2 sequences are MNHNS and SASEGT. Deletions cut 7 bases from V and 4 bases from J, with 11 bases between. This CDR3 comprises 13 residues. The DNA of the CDR3 is TGTGCCAGCAATAAACAGGGTAATCAGCCCCAGCATTTT. Residues: CASNKQGNQPQHF.